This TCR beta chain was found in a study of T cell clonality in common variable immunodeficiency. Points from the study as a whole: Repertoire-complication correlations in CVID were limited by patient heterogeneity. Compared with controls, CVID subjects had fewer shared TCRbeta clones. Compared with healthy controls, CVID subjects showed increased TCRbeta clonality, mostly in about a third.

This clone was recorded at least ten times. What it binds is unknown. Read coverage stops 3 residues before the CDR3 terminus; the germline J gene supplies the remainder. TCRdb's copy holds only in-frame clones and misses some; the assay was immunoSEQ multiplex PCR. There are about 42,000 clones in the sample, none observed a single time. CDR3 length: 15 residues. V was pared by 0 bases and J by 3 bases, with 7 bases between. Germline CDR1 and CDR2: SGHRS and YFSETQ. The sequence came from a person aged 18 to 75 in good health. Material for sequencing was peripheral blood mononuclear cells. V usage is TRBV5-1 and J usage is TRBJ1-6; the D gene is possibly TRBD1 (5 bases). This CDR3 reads CASSLGQIYNSPLHF. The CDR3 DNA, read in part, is TGCGCCAGCAGCTTGGGACAGATCTATAATTCACCC.